The 20 T cell receptor beta chains listed next were all sequenced from one sample in a study of T cell responses to AZD1222 COVID-19 vaccine (dated by TCRdb to about 2021). The library was produced with the immunoSEQ multiplex PCR assay. In TCRdb, the immuneACCESS table is reduced to in-frame sequences with V and J assigned. These tables do not hold every clone; where another copy was compared, an unresolved V gene accounts for under half, and the others remain unexplained. The sample profile shows about 180,000 clones; 88% of them were found once. The ten largest clonotypes hold 0.45% to 0.55% of the sample. What the time point label conveys for this sample: baseline before first vaccination. The material sequenced was peripheral blood, taken on day 0 of AZD1222 vaccination. Every receptor here comes from an adult in good health.

V and J are TRBV27 and TRBJ1-2, with D possibly TRBD1 on 6 matching bases. This CDR3 has 15 amino acids. The ends were cut back, 5 bases at V and 6 bases at J, with 19 bases in the middle. Germline-derived CDR1 and CDR2 are MNHEY and SMNVEV (reference sequence). Here the CDR3 DNA reads TGTGCCAGCAGTGAGTTCTCAGGGGATGCAGATGGCTACACCTTC. As protein: CASSEFSGDADGYTF.

The rearrangement joins TRBV24-1 to TRBJ2-1; D gene uncertain. The CDR3 spans 12 residues. Germline loops: CDR1 KGHDR, CDR2 SFDVKD. V was cut by 10 bases and J by 4 bases, with 10 bases left in between. The DNA for the CDR3 is TGTGCCACGGTTGGGCCTTACAATGAGCAGTTCTTC. The encoded protein is CATVGPYNEQFF.

V is TRBV4-2 and J is TRBJ1-4; 10 nucleotides match TRBD1. In germline, CDR1 is LGHNA, CDR2 YNFKEQ. This CDR3 contains 16 residues. The ends lost 4 bases at V and 8 bases at J; junction bases unmatched: 10. The CDR3: CASSPRRQGAFEKLFF. In nucleotides, the CDR3 is TGTGCCAGCAGCCCACGACGACAGGGGGCGTTCGAAAAACTGTTTTTT.

The chain couples TRBV27 to TRBJ2-7; D remains unclear. V lost 5 bases and J 4 bases, leaving 15 bases between the germline ends. This CDR3 contains 14 residues. Germline V gives CDR1 MNHEY, CDR2 SMNVEV (reference sequence). In DNA form, the CDR3 reads TGTGCCAGCAGTCGTATCAGCGTATCTTACGAGCAGTACTTC. Translating gives CASSRISVSYEQYF.

This sequence joins TRBV7-3 and TRBJ2-7; D is uncertain. This CDR3 is 13 amino acids long. V lost 0 bases and J 5 bases, leaving 8 bases between the germline ends. Germline CDR1 is SGHTA and CDR2 is FQGTGA. CDR3 DNA: TGTGCCAGCAGCTTAACTAGGTACGACGAGCAGTACTTC. As protein: CASSLTRYDEQYF.

The chain employs TRBV3-1 (or the pseudogene TRBV3-2) and TRBJ2-1; D unresolved. From germline, CDR1 is LGHDT and CDR2 YNNKEL (reference sequence). V lost 2 bases and J lost 2, with 10 bases in between. This CDR3 has 15 amino acids. The CDR3 bases are TGTGCCAGCAGCCAAACGCTCGGCCCCTACAATGAGCAGTTCTTC. It translates to CASSQTLGPYNEQFF.

The chain carries TRBV7-3 and TRBJ2-1, with D possibly TRBD2 on 5 matching bases. Germline V gene lookup returns CDR1 SGHTA and CDR2 FQGTGA. This CDR3 region has 14 residues. Between the trimmed V and J ends, which lost 5 bases and 3 bases, there was a span of 11 bases. Here the CDR3 DNA reads TGTGCCAGCAGCCCCTCAAGCGGCTACAATGAGCAGTTCTTC. Protein product: CASSPSSGYNEQFF.

J is TRBJ2-7 and V is TRBV6-6, with 9 bases lining up with TRBD1. Trimming took 5 bases from V and 2 from J; bases not matched to a gene: 13. The CDR3 is 17 residues long. CDR1 MNHNY and CDR2 SVGAGI come from the germline V gene (reference sequence). CDR3 amino acids: CASSRWAPGQGAYEQYF. The DNA of the CDR3 is TGTGCCAGCAGTCGGTGGGCCCCGGGACAGGGAGCCTACGAGCAGTACTTC.

This clone was found once. Other DNA sequences of this sample code for an identical CDR3. This chain joins TRBV5-1 and TRBJ1-5, with 8 bases fitting TRBD1. This CDR3 has 15 amino acids. Germline V gene lookup returns CDR1 SGHRS and CDR2 YFSETQ. Germline trimming cut 4 bases from V and 0 bases from J; bases unmatched to any gene: 3. The CDR3 DNA is TGCGCCAGCAGCCCGACAGGGGATAGCAATCAGCCCCAGCATTTT. As protein: CASSPTGDSNQPQHF.

This clone was seen only a few times. This chain connects TRBV7-9 to TRBJ2-2, with D tentatively TRBD1 or TRBD2 (5 bases each). From germline, CDR1 is SEHNR and CDR2 FQNEAQ (reference sequence). This CDR3 has 15 amino acids. Trimming removed 2 bases at V and 2 bases at J, with 9 bases between. CDR3 amino acids: CASSLMGVNTGELFF. Here the CDR3 DNA reads TGTGCCAGCAGCTTAATGGGGGTTAACACCGGGGAGCTGTTTTTT.

V is TRBV11-3 and J is TRBJ2-3, with D possibly called TRBD1 or TRBD2 (6 bases each). The CDR3 sequence is 15 residues long. V was pared by 2 bases and J by 0 bases, with 9 bases between. The germline gives CDR1 SGHNT, CDR2 YENEEA. The CDR3 sequence is CASSLTGRSTDTQYF. DNA of the CDR3: TGTGCCAGCAGCTTAACAGGGAGGAGCACAGATACGCAGTATTTT.

This chain links TRBV2 with TRBJ2-2; D possibly corresponds to TRBD1 (5 bases). Between the trimmed V and J ends, which lost 5 bases and 7 bases, there was a span of 11 bases. Germline loops: CDR1 SNHLY, CDR2 FYNNEI. The CDR3 totals 13 residues. CDR3 nucleotide sequence: TGTGCCAGCAGTTTCCCGACAGACGGGGAGCTGTTTTTT. It yields the protein CASSFPTDGELFF. The variable domain in full, with the rest retrieved from reference TRBV2 and TRBJ2-2, is EPEVTQTPSHQVTQMGQEVILRCVPISNHLYFYWYRQILGQKVEFLVSFYNNEISEKSEIFDDQFSVERPDGSNFTLKIRSTKLEDSAMYFCASSFPTDGELFFGEGSRLTVL.

The gene calls are TRBV28 and TRBJ1-5; the D gene is possibly TRBD1 (6 bases). V shed 3 bases and J shed 1 base, with 13 bases lying between them. Germline loops: CDR1 MDHEN, CDR2 SYDVKM. The CDR3 has 16 amino acids. CDR3 bases: TGTGCCAGCAGTTTCGTTCAGGGGATGAGCAATCAGCCCCAGCATTTT. Amino acids: CASSFVQGMSNQPQHF.

The rearrangement uses TRBV18 and TRBJ2-1; 8 nucleotides line up with TRBD1. V dropped 1 base and J dropped 2; count of bases not matched to a gene: 7. Germline V lookup: CDR1 KGHSH, CDR2 LQKENI. This CDR3 comprises 17 residues. CDR3 coding DNA: TGTGCCAGCTCACCACGACAGGGGAAGGGAGCCTACAATGAGCAGTTCTTC. Translating it yields CASSPRQGKGAYNEQFF.

The genes are TRBV10-3 and TRBJ1-1; tentative D call: TRBD1 (6 bases). Germline loops: CDR1 ENHRY, CDR2 SYGVKD. This CDR3 has 12 residues. V was shortened by 6 bases and J by 6 bases, with 11 bases between the two germline ends. The CDR3 sequence is CAIRENRAEAFF. DNA of the CDR3: TGTGCCATCAGAGAAAACAGGGCTGAAGCTTTCTTT.

The genes are TRBV6-5 and TRBJ2-3, with a possible D match to TRBD1 (5 bases). Germline V gene data show CDR1 as MNHEY and CDR2 as SVGAGI. The CDR3 consists of 15 residues. Trimming took off 6 bases at V and 4 bases at J, with 17 bases between the two ends. CDR3 sequence (DNA): TGTGCCAGCAGCCCCGGCCGACGCAGGGCAGATACGCAGTATTTT. It is translated as CASSPGRRRADTQYF.

The table lists this clone with a few counts. The V and J genes are TRBV12-3 or TRBV12-4 and TRBJ1-2, with no clear D. V gave up 4 bases and J gave up 6 bases, with 9 bases separating them. The CDR3 loop spans 12 amino acids. The CDR3 here is CASSWTPDGYTF. The CDR3 region has the DNA TGTGCCAGCAGTTGGACGCCCGATGGCTACACCTTC.

The CDR3 bases are TGTGCCAGCAGCGACGGGACTCCCACGGCCTACGAGCAGTACTTC. This encodes CASSDGTPTAYEQYF. The chain recombines TRBV5-4 with TRBJ2-7; D possibly corresponds to TRBD2 (6 bases). The germline V and J ends were trimmed by 4 bases and 2 bases, with 16 bases remaining between them. The CDR3 consists of 15 residues. Germline V lookup: CDR1 SGHNT, CDR2 YYREEE (reference sequence).

The rearrangement uses TRBV19 and TRBJ1-2; 7 positions match TRBD1. The CDR3 contains 14 residues. The junction had 6 bases not matched to a gene; V was cut back by 7 bases and J by 1 base. CDR1 LNHDA and CDR2 SQIVND come from the germline V gene (reference sequence). The CDR3 here is CASTSTGINYGYTF. The DNA of the CDR3 is TGTGCCAGTACTTCGACAGGGATTAACTATGGCTACACCTTC. Using reference TRBV19 and TRBJ1-2 for the parts outside the CDR3, the full variable domain is DGGITQSPKYLFRKEGQNVTLSCEQNLNHDAMYWYRQDPGQGLRLIYYSQIVNDFQKGDIAEGYSVSREKKESFPLTVTSAQKNPTAFYLCASTSTGINYGYTFGSGTRLTVV.

The chain links TRBV6-4 to TRBJ2-2; 7 positions match TRBD1. The CDR3 length is 14 residues. Trimming at V came to 5 bases and at J to 4 bases, leaving 4 bases not matched to a gene. Germline V gene sequence: CDR1 MRHNA, CDR2 SNTAGT. The CDR3 region is CASSPDRATGELFF. In DNA form, the CDR3 reads TGTGCCAGCAGTCCCGACAGGGCCACCGGGGAGCTGTTTTTT.